A selection of T cell receptor beta chains follows, all from one sample in a study of cytotoxic CD8 clonotypes in ibrutinib-treated CLL. Clones were read by immunoSEQ multiplex PCR, and TCRdb kept only the in-frame ones, dropping some. In the table there are approximately 120,000 clones, approximately 58% of which are singletons. This material consisted of PBMCs, taken after 24 months of ibrutinib treatment. Source of these receptors: a human donor with chronic lymphocytic leukemia. CDR3s include the opening cysteine and the closing phenylalanine or tryptophan. Fields, in order: CDR3 protein, CDR3 DNA, clone size, J gene, V gene, D gene. A D gene is named only where the DNA matches it firmly. Expanded clones are given a class, and other clones once, few, many or no size at all.

CDR3 protein: CASSLAGLGGRQYF
CDR3 DNA: TGTGCCAGCAGCTTAGCGGGACTGGGGGGTAGGCAGTATTTT
clone size: -
J gene: TRBJ2-3
V gene: TRBV7-2
D gene: -

CDR3 protein: CATQGERNSPLHF
CDR3 DNA: TGTGCCACCCAGGGGGAGAGGAATTCACCCCTCCACTTT
clone size: -
J gene: TRBJ1-6
V gene: TRBV19
D gene: TRBD1

CDR3 protein: CASSPGWVGAEQYF
CDR3 DNA: TGTGCCAGCAGCCCGGGTTGGGTGGGAGCCGAGCAGTACTTC
clone size: once
J gene: TRBJ2-7
V gene: TRBV7-3
D gene: -

CDR3 protein: CASSLGQVLQKETQYF
CDR3 DNA: TGCGCCAGCAGCTTGGGTCAGGTCCTACAGAAAGAGACCCAGTACTTC
clone size: -
J gene: TRBJ2-5
V gene: TRBV5-1
D gene: -

CDR3 protein: CASSPQGGYYGYTF
CDR3 DNA: TGTGCCAGCAGTCCCCAGGGGGGGTACTATGGCTACACCTTC
clone size: -
J gene: TRBJ1-2
V gene: TRBV6-1
D gene: TRBD1

CDR3 protein: CASSVNGGTEAFF
CDR3 DNA: TGTGCCAGCAGTGTAAATGGGGGGACTGAAGCTTTCTTT
clone size: once
J gene: TRBJ1-1
V gene: TRBV2
D gene: -

CDR3 protein: CACLTESYEQYF
CDR3 DNA: TGTGCCTGCTTGACAGAGTCCTACGAGCAGTACTTC
clone size: -
J gene: TRBJ2-7
V gene: TRBV30
D gene: -

CDR3 protein: CASSQGRGGPGQYF
CDR3 DNA: TGTGCCAGCTCACAAGGTCGGGGCGGCCCCGGGCAGTACTTC
clone size: -
J gene: TRBJ2-7
V gene: TRBV18
D gene: -

CDR3 protein: CASSEIGGLRSPLHF
CDR3 DNA: TGTGCCAGCAGTGAAATAGGGGGCCTCCGGTCACCCCTCCACTTT
clone size: -
J gene: TRBJ1-6
V gene: TRBV6-1
D gene: TRBD1

CDR3 protein: CSGGWSETQYF
CDR3 DNA: TGCAGTGGGGGTTGGAGCGAGACCCAGTACTTC
clone size: -
J gene: TRBJ2-5
V gene: TRBV20-1
D gene: -

CDR3 protein: CASSLANDREVYNEQFF
CDR3 DNA: TGTGCCAGCAGCTTAGCGAACGACAGGGAAGTTTACAATGAGCAGTTCTTC
clone size: -
J gene: TRBJ2-1
V gene: TRBV7-7
D gene: TRBD1

CDR3 protein: CASSPVGNSPLHF
CDR3 DNA: TGTGCCAGCTCACCGGTTGGTAATTCACCCCTCCACTTT
clone size: -
J gene: TRBJ1-6
V gene: TRBV18
D gene: -

CDR3 protein: CASSPTLRFGETDTQYF
CDR3 DNA: TGTGCCAGCAGTCCGACATTAAGGTTTGGGGAGACAGATACGCAGTATTTT
clone size: -
J gene: TRBJ2-3
V gene: TRBV27
D gene: -

CDR3 protein: CATRSFSGGAPQTQYF
CDR3 DNA: TGTGCCACCAGGAGCTTTAGCGGGGGGGCGCCTCAGACCCAGTACTTC
clone size: -
J gene: TRBJ2-5
V gene: TRBV15
D gene: TRBD2

CDR3 protein: CAWSVRGDGNQPQHF
CDR3 DNA: TGTGCCTGGAGTGTAAGGGGGGATGGCAATCAGCCCCAGCATTTT
clone size: few
J gene: TRBJ1-5
V gene: TRBV30
D gene: -

CDR3 protein: CASSLASSGTIYF
CDR3 DNA: TGTGCCAGCAGCTTGGCCTCGTCGGGCACCATATATTTT
clone size: -
J gene: TRBJ1-3
V gene: TRBV7-2
D gene: -

CDR3 protein: CASSPKGQGSSSYNEQFF
CDR3 DNA: TGTGCCAGCAGCCCCAAGGGACAGGGGTCAAGCTCCTACAATGAGCAGTTCTTC
clone size: -
J gene: TRBJ2-1
V gene: TRBV27
D gene: TRBD1

CDR3 protein: CASSGIYSGNTEAFF
CDR3 DNA: TGCGCCAGCAGCGGAATATACTCAGGGAACACTGAAGCTTTCTTT
clone size: -
J gene: TRBJ1-1
V gene: TRBV5-1
D gene: -

CDR3 protein: CASSIASDRVWLNTEAFF
CDR3 DNA: TGTGCCAGTAGTATAGCCTCTGACAGGGTGTGGTTGAACACTGAAGCTTTCTTT
clone size: few
J gene: TRBJ1-1
V gene: TRBV19
D gene: TRBD1

CDR3 protein: CASSQSLDTEAFF
CDR3 DNA: TGCGCCAGCAGCCAATCACTTGACACTGAAGCTTTCTTT
clone size: -
J gene: TRBJ1-1
V gene: TRBV4-3
D gene: -

CDR3 protein: CASSLDGSYSNQPQHF
CDR3 DNA: TGTGCCAGCAGCCTGGACGGTTCTTATAGCAATCAGCCCCAGCATTTT
clone size: -
J gene: TRBJ1-5
V gene: TRBV7-9
D gene: -

CDR3 protein: CASRPTGGLRQPQHF
CDR3 DNA: TGTGCCAGCAGGCCGACGGGGGGCCTGAGACAGCCCCAGCATTTT
clone size: -
J gene: TRBJ1-5
V gene: TRBV28
D gene: -

CDR3 protein: CASSLVATSGELFF
CDR3 DNA: TGTGCCAGCAGCTTAGTCGCGACTAGCGGGGAGCTGTTTTTT
clone size: -
J gene: TRBJ2-2
V gene: TRBV7-6
D gene: -

CDR3 protein: CASYPGQGHRNTQYF
CDR3 DNA: TGTGCCAGCTATCCGGGACAGGGACATAGGAATACGCAGTATTTT
clone size: -
J gene: TRBJ2-3
V gene: TRBV18
D gene: TRBD1

CDR3 protein: CASSLGRTGELFF
CDR3 DNA: TGTGCCAGCAGCTTAGGTCGGACCGGGGAGCTGTTTTTT
clone size: once
J gene: TRBJ2-2
V gene: TRBV7-3
D gene: -

CDR3 protein: CASSGGGASTNEKLFF
CDR3 DNA: TGTGCCAGTAGTGGGGGTGGAGCGTCAACTAATGAAAAACTGTTTTTT
clone size: -
J gene: TRBJ1-4
V gene: TRBV19
D gene: -

CDR3 protein: CASSSLPERAKGNYGYTF
CDR3 DNA: TGTGCCAGCAGTTCGCTTCCGGAACGGGCGAAGGGTAACTATGGCTACACCTTC
clone size: -
J gene: TRBJ1-2
V gene: TRBV7-2
D gene: -

CDR3 protein: CASSPLNTGSRTGVSEAFF
CDR3 DNA: TGTGCCAGCTCACCTCTTAACACGGGGTCAAGGACAGGGGTTTCTGAAGCTTTCTTT
clone size: -
J gene: TRBJ1-1
V gene: TRBV18
D gene: TRBD1

CDR3 protein: CAISESERGQYF
CDR3 DNA: TGTGCCATCAGTGAGTCGGAGCGGGGTCAGTACTTC
clone size: few
J gene: TRBJ2-7
V gene: TRBV10-3
D gene: TRBD2

CDR3 protein: CASRRGIEGANVLTF
CDR3 DNA: TGTGCCAGCAGACGTGGGATAGAGGGGGCCAACGTCCTGACTTTC
clone size: -
J gene: TRBJ2-6
V gene: TRBV5-5
D gene: -

CDR3 protein: CASRTGTGLYEQYF
CDR3 DNA: TGTGCCTCTCGAACCGGGACAGGCCTCTACGAGCAGTACTTC
clone size: -
J gene: TRBJ2-7
V gene: TRBV2
D gene: TRBD1

CDR3 protein: CASSAEGAGNQPQHF
CDR3 DNA: TGTGCCAGCAGTGCCGAAGGGGCCGGCAATCAGCCCCAGCATTTT
clone size: -
J gene: TRBJ1-5
V gene: TRBV2
D gene: -

CDR3 protein: CAWSVLETQYF
CDR3 DNA: TGTGCCTGGAGTGTACTAGAGACCCAGTACTTC
clone size: -
J gene: TRBJ2-5
V gene: TRBV30
D gene: -

CDR3 protein: CARGTRKPQHF
CDR3 DNA: TGTGCCAGGGGGACGCGCAAGCCCCAGCATTTT
clone size: -
J gene: TRBJ1-5
V gene: TRBV28
D gene: -

CDR3 protein: CASRPEQGGVTGELFF
CDR3 DNA: TGTGCCAGCAGACCCGAACAGGGAGGGGTCACCGGGGAGCTGTTTTTT
clone size: -
J gene: TRBJ2-2
V gene: TRBV7-9
D gene: -

CDR3 protein: CASAQGVSSPLHF
CDR3 DNA: TGTGCTAGTGCCCAGGGGGTTAGTTCACCCCTCCACTTT
clone size: -
J gene: TRBJ1-6
V gene: TRBV12-5
D gene: TRBD1

CDR3 protein: CASSGRVHGEQFF
CDR3 DNA: TGTGCCAGCTCAGGCCGCGTTCATGGTGAGCAGTTCTTC
clone size: -
J gene: TRBJ2-1
V gene: TRBV18
D gene: -